Listed below are T cell receptor beta chains from one sample, sequenced in a study of human T cells and chemical hapten exposure. MiXCR, run by TCRdb on the RACE reads, gives a single entry per CDR3 protein. Here the sample spans about 77,000 distinct CDR3 sequences, approximately 8.1% being singletons. The sequenced sample was whole blood. The receptors come from a female donor in good health. Some clones in this sample may be carry-over from other donors' samples. Both conserved end residues are part of each CDR3. A D gene is named only where the DNA matches it firmly. Clone size, where shown, is once, few, many, or a class for clones that have expanded.

cdr3_length d_call j_call clone_size v_call cdr3_aa cdr3_nt
15 NA TRBJ2-7 many TRBV27 CASSLSSGRSYEQYF TGTGCCAGCAGTTTATCGTCAGGGCGCAGCTACGAGCAGTACTTC
17 NA TRBJ1-1 many TRBV14 CASSQDLRQARGTEAFF TGTGCCAGCAGCCAAGATCTCCGACAGGCCCGGGGAACTGAAGCTTTCTTT
15 TRBD1 TRBJ1-5 NA TRBV7-9 CASIHIGTGGRPQHF TGTGCCAGCATCCACATCGGGACAGGGGGCCGTCCCCAGCATTTT
13 NA TRBJ2-1 NA TRBV7-3 CASSTDSYNEQFF TGTGCCAGCAGCACAGATTCCTACAATGAGCAGTTCTTC
17 NA TRBJ1-2 few TRBV5-6 CASSLVRVRPSNYGYTF TGTGCCAGCAGCTTGGTACGGGTCCGCCCAAGTAACTATGGCTACACCTTC
18 NA TRBJ2-1 few TRBV6-5 CASSYEFPPTSSYNEQFF TGTGCCAGCAGTTACGAATTTCCCCCCACGAGCTCCTACAATGAGCAGTTCTTC
12 TRBD2 TRBJ2-3 NA TRBV2 CASKGLVHTQYF TGTGCCAGCAAGGGACTAGTCCATACGCAGTATTTT
15 NA TRBJ2-1 NA TRBV7-9 CASSRRLEGLNEQFF TGTGCCAGCAGCCGCCGACTAGAGGGGCTCAATGAGCAGTTCTTC
15 TRBD1 TRBJ2-3 few TRBV28 CASSPDRGRSDTQYF TGTGCCAGCAGCCCTGACAGGGGGCGATCAGATACGCAGTATTTT
15 TRBD2 TRBJ2-7 many TRBV20-1 CSARPPGGGIGEQYF TGCAGTGCTAGACCCCCCGGGGGGGGGATTGGCGAGCAGTACTTC
13 TRBD1 TRBJ1-1 few TRBV6-1 CASSGGQGLGAFF TGTGCCAGCAGTGGGGGACAGGGACTTGGAGCTTTCTTT
15 TRBD2 TRBJ2-3 many TRBV6-2/TRBV6-3 CASSLLAGGADTQYF TGTGCCAGCAGTCTCCTAGCGGGGGGGGCAGATACGCAGTATTTT
16 NA TRBJ2-1 few TRBV2 CASRDPGLLIREEQFF TGTGCCAGCAGGGATCCGGGACTCCTAATTCGGGAAGAGCAGTTCTTC
15 NA TRBJ1-3 NA TRBV19 CASSIAAGSGNTIYF TGTGCCAGTAGTATAGCGGCAGGCTCTGGAAACACCATATATTTT
15 NA TRBJ2-1 many TRBV6-5 CASIPSGGSGNEQFF TGTGCCAGCATACCGTCTGGGGGGTCGGGTAATGAGCAGTTCTTC
13 NA TRBJ1-4 NA TRBV20-1 CSAIRQTNEKLFF TGCAGTGCTATTCGACAGACTAATGAAAAACTGTTTTTT
13 TRBD2 TRBJ2-3 NA TRBV7-6 CASQGLSTDTQYF TGTGCCAGCCAGGGACTAAGCACAGATACGCAGTATTTT
13 TRBD1 TRBJ2-5 many TRBV20-1 CSAYRGPKETQYF TGCAGTGCTTACAGGGGGCCCAAAGAGACCCAGTACTTC
14 NA TRBJ1-1 many TRBV6-6 CASSYYTTRGRAFF TGTGCCAGCAGTTACTATACGACAAGAGGTAGGGCTTTCTTT
13 NA TRBJ2-7 many TRBV5-4 CASSLDPADEQYF TGTGCCAGCAGCTTGGACCCTGCTGACGAGCAGTACTTC
14 TRBD1 TRBJ2-7 NA TRBV4-3 CASSRNYRDSEQYF TGCGCCAGCAGCCGAAATTACCGGGACAGCGAGCAGTACTTC
15 NA TRBJ2-4 NA TRBV7-2 CASSFVQGHGNIQYF TGTGCCAGCAGCTTCGTACAGGGCCATGGAAACATTCAGTACTTC
14 NA TRBJ2-3 NA TRBV20-1 CSARDVGSTDTQYF TGCAGTGCTAGAGACGTCGGGAGCACAGATACGCAGTATTTT
16 NA TRBJ2-7 few TRBV19 CASTPGPGESSYEQYF TGTGCCAGTACCCCCGGGCCCGGGGAAAGCTCCTACGAGCAGTACTTC